Detailed here is one TCR beta chain. This clone's antigen is unknown. No clone much larger than this one lies a single base away; base qualities are absent. This sample is part of a study of T cell repertoires in ileal Crohn's disease (dated by TCRdb to between 2018 and 2020). For context, the study as a whole: Median disease duration was about eight years, and around 40% of patients were identified as active smokers at the time of surgery. Surgery was performed for a complication in all patients, with stricturing disease in 61% and penetrating disease in around 40%. About half of the patients received postoperative therapy: roughly 10 received thiopurines and some 20 received anti-TNF agents. The TCR repertoire was analysed in about 60 patients with Crohn's disease drawn from a prospective multicentre cohort. The study was conducted in parallel with a multicentre cohort that was designed to identify predictors of early endoscopic recurrence following ileocolonic resection. A Rutgeerts score higher than i0 was the definition used for endoscopic postoperative recurrence. A total of about 150 mucosal samples from roughly 60 patients were sequenced, with samples obtained at several locations on the surgical specimen and at postoperative endoscopy.

For commercial TCRB immunosequencing, five hundred nanograms of biopsy DNA were submitted for each sample. Adaptive Biotechnology amplified the CDR3 regions from genomic DNA with a two-step multiplex PCR designed to control amplification bias. The first PCR used primers for every V and J gene segment; the second PCR added barcodes and Illumina adapters. CDR3 libraries were sequenced on an Illumina instrument. The study's processing was this. Vendor-provided pipelines were combined with custom analysis of raw data in R/Bioconductor under R version 3.3.0. Clonality, which ranges from 0 to 1, was calculated as the inverse of the normalised Shannon entropy across all productive clones. High-frequency clones were defined as the repertoire share of the top 100 clones, retaining only clones passing a 95% confidence test. Repertoire diversity was measured with the Simpson index, and overlap between samples was measured with the Morisita-Horn index. The table comes from immuneACCESS by way of TCRdb, which keeps in-frame sequences with V and J called. Part of the clones is missing from these tables; in studies checked, under half for an unresolved V gene and the rest for unknown reasons. D and trimming come from the DNA, and the V and J calls and clone size come from that table. In this sample the table shows 25,000 to 30,000 clones, around 80% of which occur a single time. About 6% of the sample comes from the top ten.

Adults with ileal or ileocolonic Crohn's disease and an indication for ileocolonic resection were eligible for inclusion. Whole ileal mucosal biopsies were stored frozen at -80°C before DNA extraction. Genomic DNA was extracted from frozen whole biopsies using a TRizol-based method and was quantified with a NanoDrop 2000 spectrophotometer. The germline V gene (reference sequence) specifies WNHNN as CDR1 and SYGVQD as CDR2. V loses 5 bases of germline sequence and J loses 4 bases, and the interval between the two ends is 16 bases. The CDR3, cysteine through phenylalanine, is 15 amino acids long. Just the 45-base CDR3 DNA is kept, in frame starting at base 1. Paper-wide results and their limitations: Higher high-frequency clone percentages at surgery were associated with endoscopic recurrence; all patients with clonality above 26.8% (18/57) had recurrence. Compared with non-smokers, patients who were active smokers at surgery showed a significantly higher proportion of clonal expansions (roughly 24% vs 19%, p=0.02). Mucosal CD4 and CD8 T cells were sorted and sequenced only in a subgroup of patients, the size of which was not stated. More high-frequency clones were carried by sorted CD8 T cells than by CD4 T cells, suggesting that mucosal expansions were mainly CD8.

Here the chain combines TRBV10-1 and TRBJ2-3; possibly the D gene is TRBD2, per 6 matching bases. The sequencing sample was made of ileal tissue. The source is an adult with Crohn's disease. The CDR3 protein is CASSRDSSSADTQYF. The bases are TGCGCCAGCAGTCGGGACTCCTCATCCGCAGATACGCAGTATTTT.